A single sample is the source of the 27 T cell receptor beta chains below, sequenced in a study of blood T cell repertoires in COVID-19. Generated by immunoSEQ multiplex PCR, the TCRdb table keeps only in-frame clones and is missing some. The table lists 65,000 to 75,000 clones, roughly nine tenths of them singletons. The material sequenced was peripheral blood. All receptors come from a middle-aged man with active COVID-19.

The chain combines TRBV18 with TRBJ2-5; D is ambiguous. In germline, CDR1 is KGHSH, CDR2 LQKENI. V was clipped by 0 bases and J by 5 bases, with 4 bases between them. CDR3 length equals 12 residues. The CDR3 loop reads CASSPPRETQYF. In DNA form, the CDR3 reads TGTGCCAGCTCACCACCGAGGGAGACCCAGTACTTC. The full variable domain, completed using reference TRBV18 and TRBJ2-5, is NAGVMQNPRHLVRRRGQEARLRCSPMKGHSHVYWYRQLPEEGLKFMVYLQKENIIDESGMPKERFSAEFPKEGPSILRIQQVVRGDSAAYFCASSPPRETQYFGPGTRLLVL.

This clone was counted a few times. The chain joins TRBV28 to TRBJ2-7, with 7 bases that match TRBD2. Germline CDR1 and CDR2: MDHEN and SYDVKM. J gave up 11 bases and V 5 bases, and 18 bases lay outside the gene matches. This CDR3 spans 15 amino acids. The CDR3 is CASSLTMTSPLWEYF. In DNA, the CDR3 is TGTGCCAGCAGTCTCACCATGACTAGCCCTCTTTGGGAGTACTTC. Full variable domain (outside the CDR3, taken from reference TRBV28 and TRBJ2-7): DVKVTQSSRYLVKRTGEKVFLECVQDMDHENMFWYRQDPGLGLRLIYFSYDVKMKEKGDIPEGYSVSREKKERFSLILESASTNQTSMYLCASSLTMTSPLWEYFGPGTRLTVT.

A single count supports this clone. This sequence joins TRBV7-9 and TRBJ1-1, with unresolved D. In germline, CDR1 is SEHNR, CDR2 FQNEAQ (reference sequence). The V gene lost 3 bases and the J gene lost 2 bases, with 7 bases spanning the gap. This CDR3 comprises 13 residues. CDR3 coding DNA: TGTGCCAGCAGCTTCGGGAGTAACACTGAAGCTTTCTTT. Translation gives CASSFGSNTEAFF.

This chain uses TRBV27 with TRBJ2-1, with D possibly being TRBD1 (6 bases). V was clipped by 2 bases and J by 4 bases, with 9 bases between them. Germline loops: CDR1 MNHEY, CDR2 SMNVEV (reference sequence). CDR3 length: 14 amino acids. The CDR3 region is CASSLSQGYNEQFF. CDR3 DNA sequence: TGTGCCAGCAGTTTAAGCCAGGGGTACAATGAGCAGTTCTTC.

The rearrangement uses TRBV3-1 (or the pseudogene TRBV3-2) and TRBJ2-1, with 7 nucleotides matching TRBD1. The ends lost 2 bases at V and 9 bases at J; junction bases unmatched: 4. The CDR3 has 13 residues. Looked up from germline, CDR1 is LGHDT and CDR2 is YNNKEL (reference sequence). CDR3 nucleotides: TGTGCCAGCAGCCAAACAGGGGCAAGTGAGCAGTTCTTC. Translated, it gives CASSQTGASEQFF.

V and J are TRBV9 and TRBJ2-3; TRBD1 aligns across 8 bases. Germline CDR1 reads SGDLS; CDR2 reads YYNGEE. The CDR3 spans 16 residues. The trim removed 0 bases at V and 1 base at J, leaving 4 bases unmatched. The CDR3: CASSVVGQGGTDTQYF. The CDR3 DNA reads TGTGCCAGCAGCGTAGTCGGACAGGGCGGCACAGATACGCAGTATTTT.

A remark on this clone: One end of the junction is discordant with germline, which a read error may explain. The chain recombines TRBV7-7 with TRBJ2-1; TRBD2 matches 8 bases. This CDR3 has 17 amino acids. Germline lookup yields CDR1 SSHAT and CDR2 FNYEAQ (reference sequence). CDR3 protein: CASSLVSGVFSYNEQFF. CDR3 sequence (DNA): TGTGCTAGCAGCTTAGTTAGCGGGGTATTCTCCTACAATGAGCAGTTCTTC.

This chain connects TRBV6-5 to TRBJ2-5; tentatively, D is TRBD2 (5 bases). The V gene lost 7 bases and the J gene lost 7 bases, with 19 bases spanning the gap. Per germline, CDR1 MNHEY and CDR2 SVGAGI. This CDR3 has 14 residues. Here the CDR3 reads CASTAGLEEGTQYF. As DNA, the CDR3 is TGTGCCAGCACAGCCGGTTTGGAGGAAGGGACCCAGTACTTC.

This clone was observed a handful of times. The chain employs TRBV11-2 and TRBJ2-7, with D possibly TRBD1 on 6 matching bases. The CDR3 extends over 14 amino acids. Germline values: CDR1 SGHAT, CDR2 FQNNGV. V was shortened by 4 bases and J by 1 base, with 11 bases between the two germline ends. The CDR3: CASSSTGTSYEQYF. CDR3 bases: TGTGCCAGCAGCTCAACCGGGACATCCTACGAGCAGTACTTC.

The chain uses TRBV19 and TRBJ1-2; 7 bases map to TRBD1. Germline V gives CDR1 LNHDA, CDR2 SQIVND (reference sequence). The CDR3 is 14 amino acids. With 6 bases clipped from V and 0 bases from J, the junction kept 4 bases outside the gene matches. This CDR3 reads CASRRDSANYGYTF. The CDR3 nucleotides are TGTGCCAGTAGAAGGGACAGTGCTAACTATGGCTACACCTTC.

This sequence joins TRBV11-3 and TRBJ1-6; 7 bases are a match to TRBD1. Germline V CDR1 and CDR2: SGHNT, YENEEA. V was clipped by 5 bases and J by 0 bases; unmatched bases: 10. The CDR3 totals 18 residues. The CDR3 coding sequence is TGTGCCAGCAGCGTCGGACAGGCCAGCACCTCCTATAATTCACCCCTCCACTTT. It yields the protein CASSVGQASTSYNSPLHF.

The genes are TRBV6-4 and TRBJ2-3; 8 nucleotides agree with TRBD1. Germline CDR1 reads MRHNA; CDR2 reads SNTAGT. V trimming: 2 bases; J trimming: 5 bases; junction bases outside the gene matches: 6. The CDR3 extends over 15 amino acids. CDR3: CASSDGAGGGDTQYF. CDR3 in DNA: TGTGCCAGCAGTGACGGTGCAGGGGGCGGAGATACGCAGTATTTT.

The chain carries TRBV6-1 and TRBJ2-1, with D uncertain. Germline CDR1 MNHNS, CDR2 SASEGT. The CDR3 spans 13 residues. Trimming removed 1 base from V and 4 bases from J, with 5 bases in between. CDR3 sequence (DNA): TGTGCCAGCAGTGAAGGCGAATACAATGAGCAGTTCTTC. Amino acids: CASSEGEYNEQFF.

This clone was detected once. J is TRBJ2-5 and V is TRBV7-2; 10 bases map to TRBD2. This CDR3 contains 15 residues. After removal of 2 bases from V and 5 bases from J, the junction contained 5 bases not matched to a gene. Germline V gene data show CDR1 as SGHTA and CDR2 as FQGNSA. The CDR3: CASSLSGGAGETQYF. The DNA for the CDR3 is TGTGCCAGCAGCTTAAGCGGGGGGGCCGGGGAGACCCAGTACTTC.

The chain uses TRBV7-9 and TRBJ2-3; D is uncertain. The CDR3 runs to 14 residues. Germline assignment: CDR1 SEHNR and CDR2 FQNEAQ (reference sequence). Trimming took 3 bases from V and 1 from J, leaving 8 bases between them. The CDR3 coding sequence is TGTGCCAGCAGCTTGTCGACACGCACAGATACGCAGTATTTT. Protein: CASSLSTRTDTQYF. Full variable domain (remainder filled in from reference TRBV7-9 and TRBJ2-3): DTGVSQNPRHKITKRGQNVTFRCDPISEHNRLYWYRQTLGQGPEFLTYFQNEAQLEKSRLLSDRFSAERPKGSFSTLEIQRTEQGDSAMYLCASSLSTRTDTQYFGPGTRLTVL.

The chain joins TRBV7-8 to TRBJ2-7, with 10 bases fitting TRBD2. Trimming at V came to 1 base and at J to 0 bases, leaving 6 bases not matched to a gene. The CDR3 runs 17 residues. CDR1 is SGHVS and CDR2 is FQNEAQ in the germline V gene. The chain's CDR3 is CASSLGPASGSSYEQYF. The CDR3 nucleotides read TGTGCCAGCAGCTTAGGTCCAGCTAGCGGGAGCTCCTACGAGCAGTACTTC.

This clone came up a few times. The chain joins TRBV25-1 to TRBJ1-1, with D unresolved. Germline-derived CDR1 and CDR2 are MGHDK and SYGVNS. Deletions cut 4 bases from V and 1 base from J, with 19 bases between. The CDR3 sequence is 17 residues long. CDR3 nucleotides: TGTGCCAGCAGTGTGGGCTCCGGCAGCTCGCGGAACACTGAAGCTTTCTTT. It specifies CASSVGSGSSRNTEAFF.

This clone was seen once. This chain joins TRBV4-3 and TRBJ2-1; weak D call: TRBD2 (6 bases). From germline, CDR1 is LGHNA and CDR2 YSLEER. V was trimmed by 0 bases and J by 3 bases, leaving 18 bases between them. CDR3 size: 18 residues. The CDR3 loop reads CASSQDGGFFGYYNEQFF. CDR3 DNA sequence: TGCGCCAGCAGCCAAGATGGGGGGTTCTTTGGCTACTACAATGAGCAGTTCTTC.

This chain uses TRBV29-1 with TRBJ2-3; D is perhaps TRBD2 (7 bases). The V gene's germline CDR1 is SQVTM and CDR2 ANQGSEA. The germline V and J ends were trimmed by 7 bases and 8 bases, with 19 bases remaining between them. CDR3 length: 13 residues. The CDR3 DNA reads TGCAGCGCCGAGGGGGGGGCGCGTCGTACGCAGTATTTT. Amino acid sequence: CSAEGGARRTQYF.

The chain employs TRBV5-4 and TRBJ2-7, with 9 bases matching TRBD1. CDR3 length equals 15 residues. Per germline, CDR1 SGHNT and CDR2 YYREEE (reference sequence). The V gene end was trimmed by 5 bases and the J gene end by 0 bases; junction bases not matched to a gene: 6. The CDR3 reads CASRPDRGSSYEQYF. The CDR3 DNA is TGTGCCAGCAGACCGGACAGGGGTAGCTCCTACGAGCAGTACTTC.

This clone was counted a single time. The rearrangement joins TRBV7-9 to TRBJ2-5; perhaps TRBD1 as D (6 bases). Per the germline V gene, CDR1 is SEHNR and CDR2 is FQNEAQ (reference sequence). The CDR3 is 15 residues long. Trimming cost V 1 base and J 5 bases, with 14 bases left between them. In DNA, the CDR3 is TGTGCCAGCAGCTTAGACAGGGTGTACGGGGAGACCCAGTACTTC. Residues: CASSLDRVYGETQYF.

The rearrangement joins TRBV19 to TRBJ2-1, with TRBD1 matching 10 bases. V trimming: 10 bases; J trimming: 1 base; junction bases outside the gene matches: 7. The germline V gene encodes CDR1 LNHDA and CDR2 SQIVND (reference sequence). This CDR3 is 15 amino acids long. The CDR3 loop reads CATKTGGDSYNEQFF. CDR3 nucleotides: TGTGCCACCAAGACAGGGGGCGATTCCTACAATGAGCAGTTCTTC.

J is TRBJ1-2 and V is TRBV19; D call uncertain. CDR3 length equals 15 residues. The germline V gene has CDR1 LNHDA and CDR2 SQIVND (reference sequence). Trimming cost V 0 bases and J 9 bases, with 17 bases left between them. CDR3 loop: CASSIDPGRMKRYTF. The CDR3 DNA reads TGTGCCAGTAGTATAGATCCCGGCAGGATGAAGCGCTACACCTTC.

This clone has just one count. The chain recombines TRBV5-1 with TRBJ1-3; 8 nucleotides line up with TRBD1. Trimming took 4 bases from V and 2 from J; bases not matched to a gene: 8. Germline CDR1 reads SGHRS; CDR2 reads YFSETQ. This CDR3 has 16 residues. The CDR3 here is CASSKLDRATGNTIYF. CDR3 bases: TGCGCCAGCAGCAAACTGGACAGGGCGACTGGAAACACCATATATTTT.

The rearrangement links TRBV7-2 to TRBJ1-5; 7 positions agree with TRBD1. The V gene end was trimmed by 0 bases and the J gene end by 3 bases; junction bases not matched to a gene: 2. The CDR3 runs 15 residues. Germline assignment: CDR1 SGHTA and CDR2 FQGNSA. The CDR3 nucleotides are TGTGCCAGCAGCTTAGCTGGGACAGTCAATCAGCCCCAGCATTTT. As protein: CASSLAGTVNQPQHF.

The chain combines TRBV19 with TRBJ2-7; 11 bases align to TRBD1. The V gene end was trimmed by 6 bases and the J gene end by 6 bases; junction bases not matched to a gene: 4. From germline, CDR1 is LNHDA and CDR2 SQIVND (reference sequence). The CDR3 length is 13 residues. The CDR3 loop reads CASSTDRGREQYF. CDR3 in DNA: TGTGCCAGTAGCACGGACAGGGGGCGCGAGCAGTACTTC.

This rearrangement joins TRBV19 to TRBJ2-3, with D perhaps matching TRBD2 (6 bases). V was trimmed by 5 bases and J by 5 bases, leaving 8 bases between them. This CDR3 has 12 amino acids. CDR1 and CDR2 (germline): LNHDA, SQIVND (reference sequence). The CDR3 bases are TGTGCCAGTAGTCCCGGGGGAGATACGCAGTATTTT. Translating it yields CASSPGGDTQYF. The whole variable domain, remainder taken from reference TRBV19 and TRBJ2-3, is DGGITQSPKYLFRKEGQNVTLSCEQNLNHDAMYWYRQDPGQGLRLIYYSQIVNDFQKGDIAEGYSVSREKKESFPLTVTSAQKNPTAFYLCASSPGGDTQYFGPGTRLTVL.